Below are 17 T cell receptor beta chains sequenced from a single sample in a study of T-cell memory formation after mild COVID-19. TCRdb called the 5' RACE reads again in MiXCR, with one record for every CDR3 protein. The table records 550,000 to 700,000 distinct CDR3 sequences, 17% of them present only once. The material sequenced was PBMCs or a T cell subset sorted from them (not recorded which). Receptor source: an adult woman who had mild COVID-19 (a few samples of this study predate the infection). Cell type and time point are not known.

This clonotype occurred many times. The V call is TRBV15, the J call TRBJ2-3, with D hard to call. V lost 3 bases and J lost 1, with 14 bases in between. Germline CDR1 reads LNHNV; CDR2 reads YYDKDF (reference sequence). The CDR3 runs 16 residues. This CDR3 is CATSSGTILRTDTQYF. DNA for the CDR3: TGTGCCACCAGCAGTGGCACGATTCTCCGCACAGATACGCAGTATTTT. The full variable domain, its missing parts supplied by reference TRBV15 and TRBJ2-3, is DAMVIQNPRYQVTQFGKPVTLSCSQTLNHNVMYWYQQKSSQAPKLLFHYYDKDFNNEADTPDNFQSRRPNTSFCFLDIRSPGLGDTAMYLCATSSGTILRTDTQYFGPGTRLTVL.

V usage is TRBV29-1 and J usage is TRBJ2-6; unclear D gene. Trimming stripped 4 bases from V and 6 bases from J, with 16 bases between. This CDR3 has 15 amino acids. Germline V gene sequence: CDR1 SQVTM, CDR2 ANQGSEA. The CDR3 loop reads CSVVVADPEANVLTF. The DNA of the CDR3 is TGCAGCGTTGTGGTGGCGGACCCCGAGGCCAACGTCCTGACTTTC.

This clonotype was recorded many times. The CDR3 sequence is CAITAGTTSTDTQYF. DNA of the CDR3: TGTGCCATCACCGCCGGGACTACCTCCACAGATACGCAGTATTTT. The chain is built from TRBV10-3 and TRBJ2-3; 7 bases align to TRBD2. The CDR3 has 15 amino acids. CDR1 ENHRY and CDR2 SYGVKD come from the germline V gene. J lost 2 bases, V lost 7 bases, and 9 bases had no gene match.

This clonotype was detected only a few times. The chain employs TRBV5-1 and TRBJ2-5; 10 bases agree with TRBD1. The CDR3 length is 16 residues. Germline loops: CDR1 SGHRS, CDR2 YFSETQ. The trim removed 5 bases at V and 3 bases at J, leaving 10 bases unmatched. CDR3 sequence (DNA): TGCGCCAGCAGGCGACAGGGACAGGGGTGGGAAGAGACCCAGTACTTC. Its translation: CASRRQGQGWEETQYF.

This clonotype was counted only a few times. This chain links TRBV5-1 with TRBJ2-1; D might be TRBD1 (8 bases). The germline V gene has CDR1 SGHRS and CDR2 YFSETQ. This CDR3 has 15 residues. V was trimmed by 4 bases and J by 6 bases, leaving 17 bases between them. CDR3 DNA sequence: TGCGCCAGCAGCCCTACCACAGGGGGGGTCAATGAGCAGTTCTTC. Amino acid sequence: CASSPTTGGVNEQFF.

This clonotype was seen a few times. The chain is built from TRBV6-1 and TRBJ2-1; 14 bases match TRBD2. CDR1 and CDR2 from the germline V gene are MNHNS and SASEGT. There are 15 residues in the CDR3. Trimming at V came to 4 bases and at J to 10 bases, leaving 6 bases not matched to a gene. This CDR3 is CASSGGLAGVYEQFF. In nucleotides, the CDR3 is TGTGCCAGCAGTGGGGGACTAGCGGGAGTTTACGAGCAGTTCTTC.

V usage is TRBV29-1 and J usage is TRBJ2-2; tentative D call: TRBD1 (6 bases). Per germline, CDR1 SQVTM and CDR2 ANQGSEA. CDR3 length: 14 residues. The germline V and J ends were trimmed by 4 bases and 4 bases, with 13 bases remaining between them. CDR3 residues: CSVAWDMTTGELFF. CDR3 DNA: TGCAGCGTTGCTTGGGACATGACCACCGGGGAGCTGTTTTTT.

This clonotype has more than one count but fewer than ten. The V call is TRBV5-1, the J call TRBJ2-5; 9 bases match TRBD1. Trimming at V came to 3 bases and at J to 2 bases, leaving 14 bases not matched to a gene. The CDR3 covers 18 residues. CDR1 SGHRS and CDR2 YFSETQ come from the germline V gene. CDR3 protein: CASSSRGGQGGRQETQYF. The CDR3 DNA follows: TGCGCCAGCAGCTCCCGCGGGGGACAGGGAGGAAGGCAAGAGACCCAGTACTTC.

The V call is TRBV15, the J call TRBJ2-7; the match to TRBD2 covers 9 bases. The germline V gene encodes CDR1 LNHNV and CDR2 YYDKDF (reference sequence). The V gene end was trimmed by 3 bases and the J gene end by 5 bases; junction bases not matched to a gene: 2. The CDR3 extends over 13 amino acids. CDR3: CATSRSGGHEQYF. The CDR3 DNA reads TGTGCCACCAGCAGGAGCGGGGGGCACGAGCAGTACTTC.

V and J are TRBV15 and TRBJ2-1; 9 bases agree with TRBD2. V lost 0 bases, J lost 9 bases, and 12 bases stayed unmatched. This CDR3 region has 17 residues. Germline V gene data show CDR1 as LNHNV and CDR2 as YYDKDF (reference sequence). The CDR3 sequence is CATSRDRVGLAGREQFF. The CDR3, as DNA: TGTGCCACCAGCAGAGATCGTGTAGGGCTAGCGGGACGTGAGCAGTTCTTC.

CDR3 coding DNA: TGTGCCAGCAGCCCGGGACAGGGCCCCTCTGGGGCCAACGTCCTGACTTTC. Its protein product is CASSPGQGPSGANVLTF. This chain links TRBV6-5 with TRBJ2-6, with 9 nucleotides matching TRBD1. From germline, CDR1 is MNHEY and CDR2 SVGAGI. The J segment lost 0 bases and the V segment lost 6 bases, leaving 6 bases of the junction unmatched. CDR3 length equals 17 residues.

The chain is built from TRBV7-2 and TRBJ2-1; D is undetermined. CDR1 and CDR2 from the germline V gene are SGHTA and FQGNSA. CDR3 length: 13 amino acids. The germline V and J ends were trimmed by 1 base and 8 bases, with 9 bases remaining between them. CDR3 sequence: CASSLGGLDEQFF. The CDR3 nucleotides are TGTGCCAGCAGCTTAGGTGGCCTAGATGAGCAGTTCTTC.

This clonotype was picked up a small number of times. V usage is TRBV29-1 and J usage is TRBJ2-7, with D maybe TRBD1 (6 bases). Per germline, CDR1 SQVTM and CDR2 ANQGSEA. Trimming took off 5 bases at V and 4 bases at J, with 18 bases between the two ends. The CDR3 covers 14 residues. The CDR3 region has the DNA TGCAGCGTTTGGGGGCAGGGGTTGCAGTACGAGCAGTACTTC. Translation gives CSVWGQGLQYEQYF.

The J gene is TRBJ1-1, the V gene TRBV19; D is perhaps TRBD1 (5 bases). V dropped 6 bases and J dropped 4 bases, with 15 bases sitting between them. This CDR3 has 14 residues. In germline, CDR1 is LNHDA, CDR2 SQIVND (reference sequence). CDR3 loop: CASRPRRDGTEAFF. CDR3 DNA sequence: TGTGCCAGTAGACCCCGCAGGGATGGCACTGAAGCTTTCTTT.

This clonotype showed up just a few times. This chain links TRBV4-1 with TRBJ1-1, with D maybe TRBD1 (5 bases). The length of the CDR3 is 14 residues. Germline V gene data show CDR1 as MGHRA and CDR2 as YSYEKL. Between the trimmed V and J ends, which lost 3 bases and 0 bases, there was a span of 8 bases. The CDR3 bases are TGCGCCAGCAGCCACAGGGTCATGAACACTGAAGCTTTCTTT. Translation gives CASSHRVMNTEAFF.

This clonotype has a handful of counts. The chain joins TRBV2 to TRBJ2-3, with 10 bases lining up with TRBD2. J was trimmed by 2 bases and V by 5 bases; bases with no gene match: 4. This CDR3 comprises 15 residues. Germline values: CDR1 SNHLY, CDR2 FYNNEI. The CDR3 coding sequence is TGTGCCAGCAGTTGGACTAGCGGCTACACAGATACGCAGTATTTT. Translation gives CASSWTSGYTDTQYF.

The chain joins TRBV3-1 to TRBJ1-1; D gene ambiguous. This CDR3 contains 15 residues. V gave up 1 base and J gave up 1 base, with 10 bases separating them. Germline V gives CDR1 LGHDT, CDR2 YNNKEL (reference sequence). CDR3 in amino acids: CASSQGNIGNTEAFF. The CDR3, as DNA: TGTGCCAGCAGCCAAGGCAACATCGGGAACACTGAAGCTTTCTTT.